These 28 T cell receptor beta chains were all obtained from the same sample, sequenced in a study of T-cell reconstitution after alpha-beta-depleted transplantation in children. TCRbeta library preparation incorporated unique molecular identifiers. MiXCR was run by TCRdb on the PCR reads, yielding one entry per CDR3 protein. The sample carries approximately 630,000 distinct CDR3 sequences, roughly 13% recorded once. Source: PBMCs, taken before TCRalphabeta/CD19-depleted stem cell transplant. The receptor source for this set is a girl aged 2-10 years with congenital amegakaryocytic thrombocytopenia, due to receive a stem cell transplant.

This clonotype was seen only a few times. The chain couples TRBV20-1 to TRBJ2-7; D may be TRBD1 (5 bases). Germline lookup yields CDR1 DFQATT and CDR2 SNEGSKA (reference sequence). The germline V and J ends were trimmed by 6 bases and 2 bases, with 11 bases remaining between them. This CDR3 contains 12 residues. CDR3 sequence (DNA): TGCAGTGCCCGGACACCGACCTACGAGCAGTACTTC. Translation gives CSARTPTYEQYF.

This clonotype was seen only a few times. The chain employs TRBV3-1 and TRBJ2-2, with D perhaps matching TRBD1 (6 bases). V lost 4 bases and J lost 0, with 12 bases in between. The CDR3 has 16 residues. CDR1 and CDR2 from the germline V gene are LGHDT and YNNKEL (reference sequence). The DNA of the CDR3 is TGTGCCAGCAGCCCCCACGGACAGTCGAACACCGGGGAGCTGTTTTTT. Protein product: CASSPHGQSNTGELFF.

This clonotype was seen ten or more times. The rearrangement uses TRBV20-1 and TRBJ2-2, with D perhaps TRBD2 (5 bases). The CDR3 has 15 amino acids. V was trimmed by 5 bases and J by 4 bases, leaving 17 bases between them. The germline V gene has CDR1 DFQATT and CDR2 SNEGSKA (reference sequence). CDR3 DNA: TGCAGTGCTCCATCTGGGATCGAGGGCACCGGGGAGCTGTTTTTT. Protein product: CSAPSGIEGTGELFF.

In this sample, this clonotype turned up a few times. V and J are TRBV5-1 and TRBJ2-2; the match to TRBD2 covers 9 bases. Trimming took 5 bases from V and 5 from J; bases not matched to a gene: 10. The CDR3 has 16 residues. Per the germline V gene, CDR1 is SGHRS and CDR2 is YFSETQ. The CDR3 protein is CASSQTSGGATGELFF. CDR3 in DNA: TGCGCCAGCAGTCAGACTAGCGGAGGGGCGACCGGGGAGCTGTTTTTT.

The chain is built from TRBV29-1 and TRBJ2-1; D gene uncertain. The CDR3 runs to 16 residues. Germline V gene lookup returns CDR1 SQVTM and CDR2 ANQGSEA. Trimming shortened V by 3 bases and J by 2 bases, and 17 bases separated the two germline ends. CDR3 DNA sequence: TGCAGCGTTGAGAGTTCGGGCTCGCCCACCTACAATGAGCAGTTCTTC. This translates into CSVESSGSPTYNEQFF.

The genes are TRBV28 and TRBJ2-7, with D unresolved. CDR1 and CDR2 (germline): MDHEN, SYDVKM. The CDR3 runs to 13 residues. Trimming removed 8 bases at V and 4 bases at J, with 15 bases between. CDR3 DNA sequence: TGTGCCAGCCAAGCTGGCTCTCGGTACGAGCAGTACTTC. It yields the protein CASQAGSRYEQYF.

This clonotype was found a few times. The genes are TRBV5-5 and TRBJ2-7, with D possibly being TRBD2 (5 bases). CDR3 length equals 14 residues. From germline, CDR1 is SGHKS and CDR2 YYEKEE (reference sequence). V was cut by 6 bases and J by 0 bases, with 13 bases left in between. CDR3 DNA sequence: TGTGCCAGCACCAACCCGGGGAGCTCCTACGAGCAGTACTTC. Protein product: CASTNPGSSYEQYF.

This chain uses TRBV6-1 with TRBJ2-1, with a tentative D call TRBD1 (5 bases). Germline V CDR1 and CDR2: MNHNS, SASEGT. There are 16 residues in the CDR3. V lost 6 bases and J lost 9, with 24 bases in between. The CDR3 spells CASRVVISKGPVEQFF. In DNA form, the CDR3 reads TGTGCCAGCAGGGTCGTTATCTCGAAGGGGCCGGTTGAGCAGTTCTTC.

This clonotype was recorded many times. The gene calls are TRBV20-1 and TRBJ2-5, with D hard to call. With 3 bases removed from V and 7 bases from J, the gap between germline ends came to 12 bases. Germline V gene sequence: CDR1 DFQATT, CDR2 SNEGSKA (reference sequence). This CDR3 spans 12 amino acids. The CDR3 region has the DNA TGCAGTGCTAGCTACCTTGGTGGGACCCAGTACTTC. Translating it yields CSASYLGGTQYF.

V and J are TRBV20-1 and TRBJ2-3, with TRBD2 as a possible D gene (6 bases). V shed 3 bases and J shed 0 bases, with 13 bases lying between them. CDR1 and CDR2 (germline): DFQATT, SNEGSKA (reference sequence). CDR3 length: 15 residues. The CDR3 DNA reads as TGCAGTGCTAGCTGGGGCGGGAAAAGCACAGATACGCAGTATTTT. The encoded protein is CSASWGGKSTDTQYF.

This chain connects TRBV20-1 to TRBJ2-7; 9 bases line up with TRBD2. The CDR3 sequence is 15 residues long. J lost 5 bases, V lost 3 bases, and 11 bases had no gene match. The germline V gene has CDR1 DFQATT and CDR2 SNEGSKA (reference sequence). The CDR3 region is CSARITAGGQNEQYF. The CDR3 DNA reads TGCAGTGCTAGGATTACCGCGGGAGGGCAAAACGAGCAGTACTTC.

This clonotype was seen more than once but under ten times. The chain is built from TRBV6-2 or TRBV6-3 and TRBJ2-1, with 10 bases fitting TRBD2. V lost 2 bases and J lost 6; bases outside the gene matches: 7. CDR3 size: 16 residues. Germline CDR1 and CDR2: MNHEY and SVGEGT. CDR3 loop: CASSYLASGSGNEQFF. The CDR3 nucleotides read TGTGCCAGCAGTTACCTGGCTAGCGGGAGTGGCAATGAGCAGTTCTTC.

This clonotype appeared a few times. V and J are TRBV5-6 and TRBJ2-3, with TRBD1 matching over 7 bases. Germline loops: CDR1 SGHDT, CDR2 YYEEEE. V was clipped by 3 bases and J by 3 bases; unmatched bases: 7. CDR3 size: 15 residues. The CDR3 region has the DNA TGTGCCAGCAGCTGGATGAGGGGGCCGACAGATACGCAGTATTTT. This gives the protein CASSWMRGPTDTQYF. The full variable domain, in which reference TRBV5-6 and TRBJ2-3 provide the parts outside the CDR3, is DAGVTQSPTHLIKTRGQQVTLRCSPKSGHDTVSWYQQALGQGPQFIFQYYEEEERQRGNFPDRFSGHQFPNYSSELNVNALLLGDSALYLCASSWMRGPTDTQYFGPGTRLTVL.

Note on this clonotype: This may come from a read error, since a much larger clone is one base off. V is TRBV5-1 and J is TRBJ2-1; possibly TRBD2 for D (5 bases). CDR3 length equals 14 residues. Trimming took 2 bases from V and 7 from J, leaving 13 bases between them. In germline, CDR1 is SGHRS, CDR2 YFSETQ. CDR3: CASSFGLPTNEQFF. The DNA for the CDR3 is TGCGCCAGCAGCTTCGGACTCCCTACAAATGAGCAGTTCTTC.

The chain couples TRBV20-1 to TRBJ2-5; D gene uncertain. This CDR3 has 13 residues. The V end was cut by 2 bases, the J end by 2 bases, with 9 bases between. The V gene's germline CDR1 is DFQATT and CDR2 SNEGSKA (reference sequence). CDR3 residues: CSARSTEQETQYF. The CDR3 DNA sequence: TGCAGTGCTAGAAGTACTGAACAAGAGACCCAGTACTTC.

This clonotype was observed at least ten times. The V and J genes are TRBV20-1 and TRBJ2-7, with D possibly matching TRBD2 (6 bases). CDR3 length: 12 residues. V was shortened by 1 base and J by 4 bases, with 8 bases between the two germline ends. Germline CDR1 and CDR2: DFQATT and SNEGSKA (reference sequence). In DNA form, the CDR3 reads TGCAGTGCTAGAGCCGGGACTTACGAGCAGTACTTC. Protein sequence: CSARAGTYEQYF.

This clonotype was counted many times. V gene TRBV10-1 combines with J gene TRBJ2-3, with TRBD2 identical over 9 bases. The germline CDR1 and CDR2 sequences are WNHNN and SYGVQD (reference sequence). CDR3 size: 16 residues. The junction had 1 base not matched to a gene; V was cut back by 0 bases and J by 0 bases. CDR3 nucleotide sequence: TGCGCCAGCAGTGAGTCGACTAGCGGTAGCACAGATACGCAGTATTTT. Translation: CASSESTSGSTDTQYF.

There are a few counts of this clonotype. The rearrangement uses TRBV29-1 and TRBJ2-7; TRBD2 matches 7 bases. The CDR3 contains 13 residues. Germline V gene sequence: CDR1 SQVTM, CDR2 ANQGSEA. Trimming at V came to 4 bases and at J to 5 bases, leaving 8 bases not matched to a gene. The CDR3 coding sequence is TGCAGCGTTGCCCGACTAGCTGTCAACGAGCAGTACTTC. Encoded protein: CSVARLAVNEQYF.

The V and J genes are TRBV20-1 and TRBJ1-1; D is uncertain. This CDR3 is 11 amino acids long. V lost 3 bases, J lost 7 bases, and 9 bases lay in between. Germline lookup yields CDR1 DFQATT and CDR2 SNEGSKA (reference sequence). The CDR3, as DNA: TGCAGTGCTAGCAGTCTCTATGAAGCTTTCTTT. Its translation: CSASSLYEAFF.

This clonotype was detected only a few times. The chain joins TRBV20-1 to TRBJ1-1; D may be TRBD1 (5 bases). Germline lookup yields CDR1 DFQATT and CDR2 SNEGSKA (reference sequence). The CDR3 extends over 12 amino acids. The CDR3 region is CRGTKENTEAFF. DNA of the CDR3: TGCAGGGGGACCAAAGAAAACACTGAAGCTTTCTTT.

At least ten counts were recorded for this clonotype. V is TRBV5-1 and J is TRBJ1-1; D possibly corresponds to TRBD1 (6 bases). V was shortened by 2 bases and J by 5 bases, with 10 bases between the two germline ends. From germline, CDR1 is SGHRS and CDR2 YFSETQ. This CDR3 spans 13 amino acids. CDR3 nucleotide sequence: TGCGCCAGCAGCTTCAACAGGGCTACTGAAGCTTTCTTT. It encodes CASSFNRATEAFF.

This clonotype was recorded at least ten times. The rearrangement uses TRBV20-1 and TRBJ1-1; tentatively, D is TRBD1 (5 bases). The CDR3 extends over 15 amino acids. Germline CDR1 is DFQATT and CDR2 is SNEGSKA (reference sequence). Between the trimmed V and J ends, which lost 5 bases and 5 bases, there was a span of 21 bases. DNA for the CDR3: TGCAGTGCTGAGGGGACTGTTGCTGGTCCTACTGAAGCTTTCTTT. Encoded protein: CSAEGTVAGPTEAFF.

The sample holds many counts of this clonotype. The CDR3 nucleotides are TGCAGTGCTAGAGGATCCTCCACCGGGACTAGCGGGAGGGGTTCCTACGAGCAGTACTTC. Protein product: CSARGSSTGTSGRGSYEQYF. This chain links TRBV20-1 with TRBJ2-7; TRBD2 matches at 16 bases. This CDR3 contains 20 residues. Germline V CDR1 and CDR2: DFQATT, SNEGSKA (reference sequence). J was trimmed by 1 base and V by 1 base; bases with no gene match: 13.

This clonotype has ten or more counts. The chain links TRBV29-1 to TRBJ2-1; 9 nucleotides line up with TRBD2. The ends lost 5 bases at V and 15 bases at J; junction bases unmatched: 11. The CDR3 runs 12 residues. Per the germline V gene, CDR1 is SQVTM and CDR2 is ANQGSEA. CDR3 loop: CSVKARLAAAFF. The CDR3 DNA is TGCAGCGTTAAAGCGAGACTAGCGGCTGCGTTCTTC.

This clonotype was counted at least ten times. The chain employs TRBV7-3 and TRBJ2-5, with unresolved D. The ends were cut back, 2 bases at V and 5 bases at J, with 9 bases in the middle. This CDR3 comprises 13 residues. From germline, CDR1 is SGHTA and CDR2 FQGTGA. As DNA, the CDR3 is TGTGCCAGCAGCTTAGGTTGGCGGGAGACCCAGTACTTC. Protein product: CASSLGWRETQYF.

This clonotype occurred many times. This rearrangement joins TRBV20-1 to TRBJ2-3, with 14 nucleotides matching TRBD2. Germline values: CDR1 DFQATT, CDR2 SNEGSKA (reference sequence). This CDR3 spans 17 amino acids. Germline trimming cut 5 bases from V and 3 bases from J; bases unmatched to any gene: 10. The CDR3 loop is CSAHSLTSGRGTDTQYF. The CDR3 DNA reads as TGCAGTGCTCACAGCCTGACTAGCGGGAGGGGGACAGATACGCAGTATTTT.

This clonotype was seen only a few times. V gene TRBV12-3 or TRBV12-4 combines with J gene TRBJ2-5; 7 bases are a match to TRBD1. This CDR3 spans 15 amino acids. J was trimmed by 1 base and V by 7 bases; bases with no gene match: 9. Written as DNA, the CDR3 is TGTGCCAGCACCCCGAGGGGACAGATCCAAGAGACCCAGTACTTC. The encoded protein is CASTPRGQIQETQYF.

This clonotype was counted ten times or more. The V and J genes are TRBV10-3 and TRBJ1-1; 7 bases are shared with TRBD1. Germline assignment: CDR1 ENHRY and CDR2 SYGVKD. This CDR3 has 14 residues. V gave up 10 bases and J gave up 3 bases; unmatched junction bases: 11. The chain's CDR3 is CATQPLTGDTEAFF. The DNA of the CDR3 is TGTGCCACCCAACCCCTAACAGGGGACACTGAAGCTTTCTTT.